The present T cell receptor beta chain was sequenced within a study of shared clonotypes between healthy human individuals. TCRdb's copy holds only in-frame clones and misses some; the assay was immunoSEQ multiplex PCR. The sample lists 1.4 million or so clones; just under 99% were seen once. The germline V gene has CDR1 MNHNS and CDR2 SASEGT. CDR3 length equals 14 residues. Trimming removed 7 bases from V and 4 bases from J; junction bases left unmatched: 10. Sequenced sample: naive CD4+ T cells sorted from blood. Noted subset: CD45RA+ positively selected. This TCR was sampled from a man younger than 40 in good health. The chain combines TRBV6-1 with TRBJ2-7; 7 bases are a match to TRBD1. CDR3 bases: TGTGCCAGCACCCGACAGGGTATTTCTTACGAGCAGTACTTC. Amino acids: CASTRQGISYEQYF.